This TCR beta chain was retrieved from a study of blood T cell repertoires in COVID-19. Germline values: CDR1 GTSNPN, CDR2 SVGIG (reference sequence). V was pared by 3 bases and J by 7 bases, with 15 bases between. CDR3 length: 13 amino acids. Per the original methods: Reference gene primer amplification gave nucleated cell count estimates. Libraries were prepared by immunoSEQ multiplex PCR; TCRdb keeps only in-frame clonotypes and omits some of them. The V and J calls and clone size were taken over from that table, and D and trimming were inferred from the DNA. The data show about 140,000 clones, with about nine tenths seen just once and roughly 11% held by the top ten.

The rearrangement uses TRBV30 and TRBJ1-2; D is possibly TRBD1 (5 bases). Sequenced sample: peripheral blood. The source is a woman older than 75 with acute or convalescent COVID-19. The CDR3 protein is CAWRNLWGVGYTF. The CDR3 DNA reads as TGTGCCTGGAGGAACCTGTGGGGGGTTGGCTACACCTTC. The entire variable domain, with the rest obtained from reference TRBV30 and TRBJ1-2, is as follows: SQTIHQWPATLVQPVGSPLSLECTVEGTSNPNLYWYRQAAGRGLQLLFYSVGIGQISSEVPQNLSASRPQDRQFILSSKKLLLSDSGFYLCAWRNLWGVGYTFGSGTRLTVV.